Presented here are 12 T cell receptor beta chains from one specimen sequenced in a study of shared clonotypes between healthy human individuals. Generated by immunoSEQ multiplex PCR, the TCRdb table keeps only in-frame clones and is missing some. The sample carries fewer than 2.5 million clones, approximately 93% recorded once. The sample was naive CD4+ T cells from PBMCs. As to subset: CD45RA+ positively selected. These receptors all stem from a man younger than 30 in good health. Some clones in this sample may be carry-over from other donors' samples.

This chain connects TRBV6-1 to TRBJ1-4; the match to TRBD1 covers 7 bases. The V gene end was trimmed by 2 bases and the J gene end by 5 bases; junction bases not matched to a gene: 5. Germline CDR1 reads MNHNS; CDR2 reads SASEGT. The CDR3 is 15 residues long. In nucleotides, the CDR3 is TGTGCCAGCAGTGAACGGACAGGCCGGAATGAAAAACTGTTTTTT. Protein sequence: CASSERTGRNEKLFF.

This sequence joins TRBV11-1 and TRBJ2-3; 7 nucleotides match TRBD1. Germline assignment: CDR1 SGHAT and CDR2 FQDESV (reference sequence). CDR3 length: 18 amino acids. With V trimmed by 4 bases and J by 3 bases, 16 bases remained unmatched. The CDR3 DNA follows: TGTGCCAGCAGCTCGGGACAGCGCCTCCACCTTGGGACAGATACGCAGTATTTT. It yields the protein CASSSGQRLHLGTDTQYF.

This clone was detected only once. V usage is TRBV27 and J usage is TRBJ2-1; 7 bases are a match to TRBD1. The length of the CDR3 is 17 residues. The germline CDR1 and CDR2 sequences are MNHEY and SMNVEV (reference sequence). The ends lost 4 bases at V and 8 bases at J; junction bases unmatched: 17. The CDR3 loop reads CASSYGTDFLGFYEQFF. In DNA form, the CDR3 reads TGTGCCAGCAGTTACGGGACAGATTTTCTGGGATTCTATGAGCAGTTCTTC.

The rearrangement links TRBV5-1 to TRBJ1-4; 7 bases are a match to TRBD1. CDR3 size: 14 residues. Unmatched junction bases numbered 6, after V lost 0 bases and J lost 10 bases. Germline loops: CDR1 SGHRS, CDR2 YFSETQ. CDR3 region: CASSLGGQEGKLFF. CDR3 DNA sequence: TGCGCCAGCAGCTTGGGAGGACAGGAAGGAAAACTGTTTTTT.

CDR3 sequence: CSVEDRRATGELFF. Written as DNA, the CDR3 is TGCAGCGTTGAAGACCGCCGGGCCACCGGGGAGCTGTTTTTT. The rearrangement joins TRBV29-1 to TRBJ2-2; D is uncertain. This CDR3 is built from 14 residues. Germline V gives CDR1 SQVTM, CDR2 ANQGSEA. Trimming cost V 0 bases and J 4 bases, with 9 bases left between them.

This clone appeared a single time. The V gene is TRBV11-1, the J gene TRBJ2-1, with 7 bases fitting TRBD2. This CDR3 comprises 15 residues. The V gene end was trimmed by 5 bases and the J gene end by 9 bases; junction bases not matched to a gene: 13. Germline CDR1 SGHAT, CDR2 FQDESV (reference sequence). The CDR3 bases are TGTGCCAGCAGCCCCTCTAGCGGCCCCCACGCTGAGCAGTTCTTC. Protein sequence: CASSPSSGPHAEQFF.

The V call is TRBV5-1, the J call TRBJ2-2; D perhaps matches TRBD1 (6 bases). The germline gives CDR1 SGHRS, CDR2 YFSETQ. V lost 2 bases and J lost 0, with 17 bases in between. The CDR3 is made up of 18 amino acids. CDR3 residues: CASSLGVGGHTNTGELFF. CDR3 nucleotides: TGCGCCAGCAGCTTAGGGGTTGGGGGACACACGAACACCGGGGAGCTGTTTTTT.

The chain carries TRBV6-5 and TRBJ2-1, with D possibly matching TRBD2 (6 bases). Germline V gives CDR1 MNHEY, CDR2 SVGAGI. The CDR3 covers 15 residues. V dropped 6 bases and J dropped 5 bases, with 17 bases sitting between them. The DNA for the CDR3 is TGTGCCAGCAGCCGAACGCTAGCGCAGAACAATGAGCAGTTCTTC. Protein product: CASSRTLAQNNEQFF.

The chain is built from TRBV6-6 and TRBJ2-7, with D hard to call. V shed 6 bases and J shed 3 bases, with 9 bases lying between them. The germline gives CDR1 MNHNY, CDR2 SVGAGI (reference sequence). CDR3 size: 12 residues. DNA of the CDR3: TGTGCCAGCAGAAAAACCCTCTACGAGCAGTACTTC. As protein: CASRKTLYEQYF.

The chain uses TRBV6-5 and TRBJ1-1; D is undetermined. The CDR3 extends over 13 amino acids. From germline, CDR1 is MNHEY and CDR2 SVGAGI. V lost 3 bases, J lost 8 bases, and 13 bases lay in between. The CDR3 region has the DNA TGTGCCAGCAGTTATATCATTTCAGGCGAAGCTTTCTTT. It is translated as CASSYIISGEAFF.

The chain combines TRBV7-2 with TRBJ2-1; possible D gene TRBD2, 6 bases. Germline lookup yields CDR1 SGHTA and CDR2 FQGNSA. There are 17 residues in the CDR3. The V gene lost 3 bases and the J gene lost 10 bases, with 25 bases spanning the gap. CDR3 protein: CASSLGSLARTSGEQFF. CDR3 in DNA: TGTGCCAGCAGCTTGGGTAGCCTAGCGAGAACTTCGGGAGAGCAGTTCTTC.

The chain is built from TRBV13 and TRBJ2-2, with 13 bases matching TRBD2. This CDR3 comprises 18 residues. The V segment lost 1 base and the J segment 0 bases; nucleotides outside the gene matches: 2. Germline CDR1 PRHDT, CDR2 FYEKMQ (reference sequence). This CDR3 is CASSLVGLAGANTGELFF. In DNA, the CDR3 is TGTGCCAGCAGCTTAGTTGGACTAGCGGGAGCGAACACCGGGGAGCTGTTTTTT.